This TCR beta chain was profiled in a study of beta chain features in type 1 diabetes. Regarding the study as a whole: Moderate yet significant TCRB CDR3 shortening was seen in Type 1 diabetes patients in all four CD4+ subsets.

Unmatched junction bases numbered 5, after V lost 5 bases and J lost 2 bases. CDR3 size: 14 residues. CDR1 is SGHTA, CDR2 FQGNSA, per germline. Of the isolated RNA, all was reverse transcribed, and so the sequenced material was expressed TCRB transcripts. TCRdb's copy holds only in-frame clones and misses some; the assay was immunoSEQ multiplex PCR. The sample consists of 300,000 or so clones, roughly 14% of them appearing once. This clone was detected only a few times. Antigen unknown. Post-sort purity exceeded 98% for all sorted populations. The V gene is TRBV7-2, the J gene TRBJ2-5; 7 positions agree with TRBD1. The clonotype was recovered from a woman younger than 30 with type 1 diabetes. The specimen was naive CD4+ T cells from blood. This CDR3 reads CASSQRDSQETQYF. Written as DNA, the CDR3 is TGTGCCAGCAGCCAAAGGGACAGTCAAGAGACCCAGTACTTC.